This is a list of T cell receptor beta chains from one sample in a study of blood T cell repertoires in COVID-19. Assay: immunoSEQ multiplex PCR; the TCRdb copy retains only in-frame clones and omits some. The sample has about 190,000 clones, roughly 86% seen once. Sequencing was carried out using PBMCs or T cells enriched from blood (not recorded which). The source of these receptors is a woman aged 40 to 55 in a cohort exposed to, infected with or recovered from COVID-19 (not recorded which). CDR3s include the opening cysteine and the closing phenylalanine or tryptophan. D genes are given only for firm matches. Expanded clones get a size class; other rows say once, few or many, or leave the size out.

cdr3_aa	cdr3_nt	d_call	v_call	j_call	clone_size
CASSPQGASNYEQYF	TGCGCCAGCAGTCCACAGGGGGCAAGTAACTACGAGCAGTACTTC	TRBD1	TRBV5-1	TRBJ2-7	-
CASSQERINGYTF	TGCGCCAGCAGCCAAGAGAGGATTAATGGCTACACCTTC	-	TRBV4-1	TRBJ1-2	-
CATSRDDLGPQHF	TGTGCCACCAGCAGAGATGACCTAGGGCCCCAGCATTTT	-	TRBV15	TRBJ1-5	-
CASSTWTSGAGELFF	TGTGCCAGCAGCACTTGGACTAGCGGGGCCGGGGAGCTGTTTTTT	TRBD2	TRBV7-2	TRBJ2-2	-
CASSDDDRGHEQYF	TGTGCCAGCAGTGACGACGACAGGGGCCACGAGCAGTACTTC	TRBD1	TRBV28	TRBJ2-7	-
CASSLRGTGGGLGSYEQYF	TGTGCCAGCAGCCTTCGGGGGACAGGGGGCGGTTTGGGATCCTACGAGCAGTACTTC	TRBD1	TRBV11-2	TRBJ2-7	-
CASTMDRNEQFF	TGTGCCAGTACCATGGACAGAAATGAGCAGTTCTTC	-	TRBV19	TRBJ2-1	-
CATSRDRGGGSGYTF	TGTGCCACCAGCAGAGATCGAGGAGGGGGCTCTGGCTACACCTTC	TRBD1	TRBV15	TRBJ1-2	-
CATRTEGNEQFF	TGCGCCACCCGGACAGAGGGGAATGAGCAGTTCTTC	-	TRBV10-2	TRBJ2-1	-
CASSQSRLSAGKQYF	TGCGCCAGCAGCCAGTCCAGGCTTTCGGCAGGGAAGCAGTACTTC	-	TRBV4-1	TRBJ2-7	once
CASSDNAGGPPDTQYF	TGTGCCAGCAGTGACAATGCGGGGGGGCCTCCAGATACGCAGTATTTT	TRBD2	TRBV6-4	TRBJ2-3	-
CASSANRDRETQYF	TGTGCCAGCAGTGCAAACAGGGATAGGGAGACCCAGTACTTC	-	TRBV27	TRBJ2-5	once
CASSYRTAYEQYF	TGCGCCAGCAGCTACCGGACAGCCTACGAGCAGTACTTC	-	TRBV5-1	TRBJ2-7	-
CASSLGQSNYGYTF	TGTGCCAGCAGCTTAGGCCAGTCTAACTATGGCTACACCTTC	-	TRBV7-8	TRBJ1-2	once